Below, 22 T cell receptor beta chains from the same sample are listed, as sequenced in a study of T cell repertoires in ileal Crohn's disease. The repertoire was sequenced with immunoSEQ multiplex PCR; TCRdb's copy has only in-frame clones and lacks some. Among 14,000 or so clones listed, 80% to 90% were seen once. The sequenced material came from ileal tissue. The receptors stem from an adult with Crohn's disease.

V usage is TRBV6-5 and J usage is TRBJ1-2, with TRBD1 as a possible D gene (5 bases). V was clipped by 1 base and J by 4 bases, with 16 bases between them. The germline V gene has CDR1 MNHEY and CDR2 SVGAGI. The length of the CDR3 is 16 residues. CDR3 nucleotides: TGTGCCAGCAGTTACTATTCTAAGGGGCGAAGCTATGGCTACACCTTC. It codes for CASSYYSKGRSYGYTF.

The chain uses TRBV7-8 and TRBJ1-1; D gene unclear. V lost 3 bases and J 2 bases, leaving 10 bases between the germline ends. Germline values: CDR1 SGHVS, CDR2 FQNEAQ. CDR3 length: 14 residues. The CDR3 region has the DNA TGTGCCAGCAGCTTTAGAGTAGAAAACACTGAAGCTTTCTTT. This gives the protein CASSFRVENTEAFF. The whole variable domain, filled in from reference TRBV7-8 and TRBJ1-1, reads GAGVSQSPRYKVAKRGQDVALRCDPISGHVSLFWYQQALGQGPEFLTYFQNEAQLDKSGLPSDRFFAERPEGSVSTLKIQRTQQEDSAVYLCASSFRVENTEAFFGQGTRLTVV.

The J gene is TRBJ2-5, the V gene TRBV7-3, with D hard to call. CDR1 is SGHTA and CDR2 is FQGTGA in the germline V gene. V was cut by 5 bases and J by 5 bases, with 12 bases left in between. This CDR3 region has 13 residues. Written as DNA, the CDR3 is TGTGCCAGCAGCCCCGGGTATAGGGAGACCCAGTACTTC. Protein product: CASSPGYRETQYF. Full variable domain (missing parts from reference TRBV7-3 and TRBJ2-5): GAGVSQTPSNKVTEKGKYVELRCDPISGHTALYWYRQSLGQGPEFLIYFQGTGAADDSGLPNDRFFAVRPEGSVSTLKIQRTERGDSAVYLCASSPGYRETQYFGPGTRLLVL.

The chain employs TRBV4-2 and TRBJ1-1; D might be TRBD1 (6 bases). V lost 0 bases to trimming and J lost 1 base, with 12 bases between them. Germline V lookup: CDR1 LGHNA, CDR2 YNFKEQ. The CDR3 consists of 16 residues. The CDR3 is CASSQDLFRGNTEAFF. Here the CDR3 DNA reads TGTGCCAGCAGCCAAGACTTGTTCAGGGGGAACACTGAAGCTTTCTTT.

The J gene is TRBJ2-5, the V gene TRBV28; a weak D match, TRBD1 (5 bases). Per germline, CDR1 MDHEN and CDR2 SYDVKM. Trimming left V 3 bases short and J 7 bases short, with 15 bases between. The CDR3 contains 14 residues. CDR3 DNA sequence: TGTGCCAGCAGTTTCCCAGCCACAGGCGGGACCCAGTACTTC. Protein sequence: CASSFPATGGTQYF. The variable domain in full, with the rest retrieved from reference TRBV28 and TRBJ2-5, is DVKVTQSSRYLVKRTGEKVFLECVQDMDHENMFWYRQDPGLGLRLIYFSYDVKMKEKGDIPEGYSVSREKKERFSLILESASTNQTSMYLCASSFPATGGTQYFGPGTRLLVL.

This clone came up once. The V call is TRBV5-4, the J call TRBJ1-1, with D maybe TRBD1 (5 bases). V lost 0 bases and J lost 0, with 12 bases in between. Germline V gives CDR1 SGHNT, CDR2 YYREEE (reference sequence). CDR3 length: 16 amino acids. CDR3 sequence: CASSLGGVRMNTEAFF. The CDR3 nucleotides read TGTGCCAGCAGCTTGGGGGGCGTTCGCATGAACACTGAAGCTTTCTTT.

This clone has just a few counts. The chain recombines TRBV11-2 with TRBJ1-2, with 8 bases that match TRBD1. This CDR3 has 15 amino acids. After removal of 2 bases from V and 7 bases from J, the junction contained 9 bases not matched to a gene. CDR1 is SGHAT, CDR2 FQNNGV, per germline. In nucleotides, the CDR3 is TGTGCCAGCAGCTTAAAGTCCAGGGGGCTTGGTGGCTACACCTTC. This translates into CASSLKSRGLGGYTF.

This chain links TRBV19 with TRBJ2-2, with D tentatively TRBD1 (6 bases). The length of the CDR3 is 15 residues. The ends were cut back, 7 bases at V and 3 bases at J, with 15 bases in the middle. Germline loops: CDR1 LNHDA, CDR2 SQIVND (reference sequence). The CDR3 sequence: CASIPGHGYTGELFF. In DNA, the CDR3 is TGTGCCAGTATCCCGGGACACGGCTACACCGGGGAGCTGTTTTTT.

This clone has only one observation. The chain recombines TRBV5-4 with TRBJ2-4; 8 positions match TRBD2. V lost 4 bases, J lost 4 bases, and 7 bases stayed unmatched. The CDR3 has 15 residues. Germline CDR1 SGHNT, CDR2 YYREEE (reference sequence). The CDR3 spells CASSPDGGVKNIQYF. CDR3 nucleotide sequence: TGTGCCAGCAGCCCGGACGGGGGGGTTAAAAACATTCAGTACTTC.

In its sample, this clone was seen a few times. The chain links TRBV18 to TRBJ2-3, with D uncertain. This CDR3 has 14 residues. Deletions cut 0 bases from V and 0 bases from J, with 4 bases between. The germline CDR1 and CDR2 sequences are KGHSH and LQKENI. CDR3 DNA: TGTGCCAGCTCACCACCGCGGAGCACAGATACGCAGTATTTT. Translating gives CASSPPRSTDTQYF.

V is TRBV7-8 and J is TRBJ2-7; 14 bases match TRBD2. The germline gives CDR1 SGHVS, CDR2 FQNEAQ. The CDR3 runs 14 residues. V shed 5 bases and J 6 bases; nucleotides not matched to a gene: 3. CDR3 in amino acids: CASSKGTSGGEQYF. CDR3 sequence (DNA): TGTGCCAGCAGCAAGGGGACTAGCGGGGGCGAGCAGTACTTC.

The genes are TRBV2 and TRBJ2-2, with D perhaps TRBD2 (6 bases). Germline V gene sequence: CDR1 SNHLY, CDR2 FYNNEI. CDR3 size: 16 residues. V was clipped by 0 bases and J by 0 bases, with 8 bases between them. CDR3 DNA sequence: TGTGCCAGCAGTGAAGCGAGGAGGGCGAACACCGGGGAGCTGTTTTTT. Protein sequence: CASSEARRANTGELFF.

The V gene is TRBV5-1, the J gene TRBJ2-7, with D tentatively TRBD2 (5 bases). Looked up from germline, CDR1 is SGHRS and CDR2 is YFSETQ. The CDR3 is 14 amino acids. The germline V and J ends were trimmed by 0 bases and 3 bases, with 10 bases remaining between them. The DNA for the CDR3 is TGCGCCAGCAGCTTGGTGGGTAGCGACTACGAGCAGTACTTC. Its protein product is CASSLVGSDYEQYF.

The chain uses TRBV29-1 and TRBJ1-4, with 10 positions matching TRBD1. The CDR3 has 13 residues. Germline-derived CDR1 and CDR2 are SQVTM and ANQGSEA. After removal of 4 bases from V and 10 bases from J, the junction contained 6 bases not matched to a gene. The CDR3: CSVARDRGAKLFF. CDR3 sequence (DNA): TGCAGCGTTGCACGGGACAGGGGAGCAAAACTGTTTTTT.

The CDR3 DNA reads TGTGCCTGGAACCACGGGGACTCTGGAAACACCATATATTTT. Amino acid sequence: CAWNHGDSGNTIYF. The V and J genes are TRBV30 and TRBJ1-3; D is uncertain. The V gene's germline CDR1 is GTSNPN and CDR2 SVGIG (reference sequence). V was pared by 4 bases and J by 0 bases, with 10 bases between. The CDR3 is 14 residues long. The full variable domain, its missing parts supplied by reference TRBV30 and TRBJ1-3, is SQTIHQWPATLVQPVGSPLSLECTVEGTSNPNLYWYRQAAGRGLQLLFYSVGIGQISSEVPQNLSASRPQDRQFILSSKKLLLSDSGFYLCAWNHGDSGNTIYFGEGSWLTVV.

The J gene is TRBJ1-5, the V gene TRBV7-2; 8 positions match TRBD1. The J segment lost 8 bases and the V segment lost 0 bases, leaving 6 bases of the junction unmatched. Germline loops: CDR1 SGHTA, CDR2 FQGNSA. The CDR3 has 15 amino acids. In nucleotides, the CDR3 is TGTGCCAGCAGCTTAGCGGGGGACAGGTCGAAGCCCCAGCATTTT. Translating gives CASSLAGDRSKPQHF. Full variable domain (rest looked up from reference TRBV7-2 and TRBJ1-5): GAGVSQSPSNKVTEKGKDVELRCDPISGHTALYWYRQSLGQGLEFLIYFQGNSAPDKSGLPSDRFSAERTGGSVSTLTIQRTQQEDSAVYLCASSLAGDRSKPQHFGDGTRLSIL.

The chain combines TRBV6-1 with TRBJ1-3; unclear D gene. CDR3 size: 16 residues. Trimming stripped 0 bases from V and 0 bases from J, with 9 bases between. CDR1 is MNHNS and CDR2 is SASEGT in the germline V gene. The chain's CDR3 is CASSEAVGDSGNTIYF. CDR3 DNA sequence: TGTGCCAGCAGTGAAGCGGTAGGAGACTCTGGAAACACCATATATTTT.

The chain links TRBV5-4 to TRBJ1-2, with 7 bases that match TRBD1. Germline lookup yields CDR1 SGHNT and CDR2 YYREEE (reference sequence). This CDR3 region has 14 residues. The V and J ends lost 3 bases and 7 bases, in that order; junction bases with no gene match: 9. CDR3 sequence: CASSYSTGAAGYTF. DNA for the CDR3: TGTGCCAGCAGCTATTCCACAGGGGCTGCTGGCTACACCTTC.

This CDR3 is CASSPWGTARNQPQHF. The DNA of the CDR3 is TGTGCCAGCAGTCCGTGGGGGACAGCACGCAATCAGCCCCAGCATTTT. V and J are TRBV28 and TRBJ1-5; TRBD1 matches 7 bases. This CDR3 is built from 16 residues. J was trimmed by 2 bases and V by 5 bases; bases with no gene match: 9. From germline, CDR1 is MDHEN and CDR2 SYDVKM.

The chain joins TRBV5-1 to TRBJ1-3; D call uncertain. Trimming shortened V by 0 bases and J by 0 bases, and 10 bases separated the two germline ends. In germline, CDR1 is SGHRS, CDR2 YFSETQ. The CDR3 runs to 16 residues. The CDR3 spells CASSLGSYDSGNTIYF. CDR3 in DNA: TGCGCCAGCAGCTTGGGGAGTTATGACTCTGGAAACACCATATATTTT.

The chain joins TRBV6-1 to TRBJ1-1; D is undetermined. V lost 1 base and J 3 bases, leaving 9 bases between the germline ends. Germline CDR1 MNHNS, CDR2 SASEGT. The CDR3 is 14 amino acids. The CDR3 bases are TGTGCCAGCAGTGAAGTTTACAGCTACACTGAAGCTTTCTTT. It codes for CASSEVYSYTEAFF.

The chain carries TRBV19 and TRBJ1-5; D is unclear. V was trimmed by 5 bases and J by 0 bases, leaving 5 bases between them. CDR3 length: 13 residues. Germline CDR1 LNHDA, CDR2 SQIVND (reference sequence). The CDR3: CASSYISNQPQHF. The DNA for the CDR3 is TGTGCCAGTAGTTACATTAGCAATCAGCCCCAGCATTTT.